The 6 T cell receptor beta chains below come from one sample, sequenced in a study of T-cell reconstitution after alpha-beta-depleted transplantation in children. TCRbeta library construction was performed incorporating unique molecular identifiers. TCRdb re-analysed the PCR reads in MiXCR, keeping a single row per CDR3 protein. The table lists hundreds of thousands of distinct CDR3 sequences, approximately 29% of them singletons, with 2% to 3% in the top ten. The material sequenced was PBMCs from the stem cell graft donor, taken from the stem cell graft. The receptors derive from a human donor who donated a stem cell graft to a child with aplastic anemia.

This clonotype was detected only a few times. V and J are TRBV29-1 and TRBJ2-5; 8 bases are a match to TRBD2. V gave up 7 bases and J gave up 4 bases; unmatched junction bases: 5. Germline loops: CDR1 SQVTM, CDR2 ANQGSEA. CDR3 size: 12 residues. The CDR3 reads CSAKSGRETQYF. CDR3 nucleotide sequence: TGCAGCGCAAAAAGCGGGAGAGAGACCCAGTACTTC.

The V gene is TRBV20-1, the J gene TRBJ2-3; TRBD2 matches 11 bases. V lost 0 bases, J lost 9 bases, and 8 bases stayed unmatched. CDR3 length equals 15 residues. Germline CDR1 DFQATT, CDR2 SNEGSKA (reference sequence). CDR3 protein: CSARDFSSGRNTQYF. The CDR3 coding sequence is TGCAGTGCTAGAGATTTTTCTAGCGGGAGGAACACGCAGTATTTT.

V is TRBV20-1 and J is TRBJ2-4; TRBD1 is a possible D gene (6 bases). The CDR3 sequence is 15 residues long. Deletions cut 4 bases from V and 0 bases from J, with 13 bases between. Germline V gene lookup returns CDR1 DFQATT and CDR2 SNEGSKA (reference sequence). CDR3 loop: CSATRQDRAKNIQYF. DNA for the CDR3: TGCAGTGCTACCCGACAGGACAGAGCCAAAAACATTCAGTACTTC.

The chain couples TRBV7-6 to TRBJ1-1, with a tentative D call TRBD1 (6 bases). V was clipped by 2 bases and J by 1 base, with 14 bases between them. The germline V gene has CDR1 SGHVS and CDR2 FNYEAQ. The CDR3 consists of 16 residues. The DNA of the CDR3 is TGTGCCAGCAGCTTATATGGTGGCAGGGGGAACACTGAAGCTTTCTTT. Amino acids: CASSLYGGRGNTEAFF.

This clonotype was seen more than once but under ten times. J is TRBJ2-3 and V is TRBV29-1; 7 nucleotides agree with TRBD2. Per germline, CDR1 SQVTM and CDR2 ANQGSEA. J gave up 2 bases and V 2 bases, and 4 bases lay outside the gene matches. The CDR3 consists of 14 residues. This CDR3 reads CSVEQGGFTDTQYF. The CDR3 nucleotides are TGCAGCGTTGAACAGGGAGGGTTCACAGATACGCAGTATTTT.

This clonotype has more than one count but fewer than ten. A read error may produce the germline difference seen at one junction end. The J gene is TRBJ1-1, the V gene TRBV20-1, with D hard to call. In germline, CDR1 is DFQATT, CDR2 SNEGSKA (reference sequence). The CDR3 consists of 13 residues. DNA for the CDR3: TGCAGTGCTGGAGAGGGAGGAAACACTGAAGCTTTCTTT. Its translation: CSAGEGGNTEAFF.